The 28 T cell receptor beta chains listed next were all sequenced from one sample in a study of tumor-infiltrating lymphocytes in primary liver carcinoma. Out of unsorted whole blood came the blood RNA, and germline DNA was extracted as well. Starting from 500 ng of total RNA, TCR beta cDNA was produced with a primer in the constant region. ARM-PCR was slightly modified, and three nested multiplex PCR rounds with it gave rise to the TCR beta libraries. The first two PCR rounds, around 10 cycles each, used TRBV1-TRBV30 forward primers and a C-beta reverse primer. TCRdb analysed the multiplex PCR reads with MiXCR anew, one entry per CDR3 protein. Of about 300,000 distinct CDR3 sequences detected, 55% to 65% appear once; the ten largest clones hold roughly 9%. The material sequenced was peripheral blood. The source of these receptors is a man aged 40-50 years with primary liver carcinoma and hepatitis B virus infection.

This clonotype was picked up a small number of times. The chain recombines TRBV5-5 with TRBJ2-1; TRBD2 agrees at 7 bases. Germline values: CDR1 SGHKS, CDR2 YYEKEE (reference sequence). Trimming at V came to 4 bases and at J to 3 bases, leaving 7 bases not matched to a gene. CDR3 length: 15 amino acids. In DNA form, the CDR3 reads TGTGCCAGCAGCCCATCGAGCGGGATCTACAATGAGCAGTTCTTC. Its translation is CASSPSSGIYNEQFF.

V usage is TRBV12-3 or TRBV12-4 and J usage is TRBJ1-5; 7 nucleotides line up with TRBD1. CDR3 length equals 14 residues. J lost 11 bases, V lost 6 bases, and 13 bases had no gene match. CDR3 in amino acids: CASSPTDRAQSQHF. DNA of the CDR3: TGTGCCAGCAGCCCTACCGACAGGGCCCAGTCCCAGCATTTT.

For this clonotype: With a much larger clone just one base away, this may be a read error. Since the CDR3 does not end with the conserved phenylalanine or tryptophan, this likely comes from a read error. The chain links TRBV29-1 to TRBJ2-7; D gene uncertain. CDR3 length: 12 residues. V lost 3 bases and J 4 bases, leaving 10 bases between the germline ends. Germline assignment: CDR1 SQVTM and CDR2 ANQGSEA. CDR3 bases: TGCAGCGTTGATGGGCAAGATTACGAGCAGTACTCC. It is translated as CSVDGQDYEQYS.

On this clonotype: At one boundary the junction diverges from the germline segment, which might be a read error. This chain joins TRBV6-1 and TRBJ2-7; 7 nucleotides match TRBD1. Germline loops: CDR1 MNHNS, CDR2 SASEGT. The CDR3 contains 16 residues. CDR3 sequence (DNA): TGTGCCAGTAGTGAAGCGCGTTTGACAGGGAAGGACGAGCAGTACTTC. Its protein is CASSEARLTGKDEQYF.

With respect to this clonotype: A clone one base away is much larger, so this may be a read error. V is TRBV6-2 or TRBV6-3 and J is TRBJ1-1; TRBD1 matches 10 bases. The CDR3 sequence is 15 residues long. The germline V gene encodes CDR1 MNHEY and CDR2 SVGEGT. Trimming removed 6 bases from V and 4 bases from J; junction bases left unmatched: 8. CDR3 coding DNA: TGTGCCAGCAGCCCCATCGGACAGGGGGGCACTGAAGCTTTCTTT. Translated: CASSPIGQGGTEAFF.

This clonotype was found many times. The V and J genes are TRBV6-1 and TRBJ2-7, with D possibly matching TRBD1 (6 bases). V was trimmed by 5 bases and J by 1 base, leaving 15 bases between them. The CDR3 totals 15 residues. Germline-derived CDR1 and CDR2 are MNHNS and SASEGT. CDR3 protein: CASSKRTDLSYEQYF. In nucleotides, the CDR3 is TGTGCCAGCAGTAAAAGGACAGACCTTTCCTACGAGCAGTACTTC.

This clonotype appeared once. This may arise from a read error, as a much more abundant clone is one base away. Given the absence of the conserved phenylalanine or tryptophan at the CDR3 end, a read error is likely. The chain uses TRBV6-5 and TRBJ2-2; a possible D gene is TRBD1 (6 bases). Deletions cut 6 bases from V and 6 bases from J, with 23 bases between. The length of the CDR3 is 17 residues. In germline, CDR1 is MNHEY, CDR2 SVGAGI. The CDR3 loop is CASRPTSDRLWAGELFS. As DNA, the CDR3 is TGTGCCAGCAGACCTACTTCAGACAGGCTGTGGGCCGGGGAGCTGTTTTCT.

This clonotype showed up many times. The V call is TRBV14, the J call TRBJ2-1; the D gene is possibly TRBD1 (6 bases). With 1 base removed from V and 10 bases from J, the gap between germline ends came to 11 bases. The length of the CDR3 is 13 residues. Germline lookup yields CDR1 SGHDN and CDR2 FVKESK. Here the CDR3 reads CASSQVYRAEQFF. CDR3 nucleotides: TGTGCCAGCAGCCAAGTATACAGGGCCGAGCAGTTCTTC.

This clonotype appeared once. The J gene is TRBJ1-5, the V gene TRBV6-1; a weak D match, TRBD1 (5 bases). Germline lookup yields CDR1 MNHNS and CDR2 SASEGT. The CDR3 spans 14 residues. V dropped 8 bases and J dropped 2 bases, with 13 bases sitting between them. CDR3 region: CASGEDRRNQPQHF. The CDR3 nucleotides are TGTGCCAGCGGAGAAGACAGACGCAATCAGCCCCAGCATTTT.

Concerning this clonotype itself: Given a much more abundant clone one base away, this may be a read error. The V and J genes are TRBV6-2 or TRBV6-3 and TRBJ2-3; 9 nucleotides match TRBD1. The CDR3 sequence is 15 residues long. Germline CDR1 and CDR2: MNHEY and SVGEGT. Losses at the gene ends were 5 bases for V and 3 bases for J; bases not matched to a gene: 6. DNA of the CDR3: TGTGCCAGCAGTCCCAGGGACAGGGAAACAGATACGCAGTATTTT. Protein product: CASSPRDRETDTQYF.

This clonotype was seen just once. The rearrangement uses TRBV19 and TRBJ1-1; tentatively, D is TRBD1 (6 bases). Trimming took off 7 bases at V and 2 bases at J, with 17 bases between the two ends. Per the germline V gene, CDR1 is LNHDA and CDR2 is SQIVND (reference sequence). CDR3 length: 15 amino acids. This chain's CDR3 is CASNRQGTLNTEAFF. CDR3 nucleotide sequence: TGTGCCAGTAATCGTCAGGGGACCCTTAACACTGAAGCTTTCTTT.

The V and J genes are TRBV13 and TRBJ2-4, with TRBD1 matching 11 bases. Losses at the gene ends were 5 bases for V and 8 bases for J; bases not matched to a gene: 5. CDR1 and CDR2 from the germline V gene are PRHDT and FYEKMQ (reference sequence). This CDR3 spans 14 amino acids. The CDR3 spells CASSARDRGDIQYF. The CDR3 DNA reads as TGTGCCAGCAGCGCCCGGGACAGGGGGGACATTCAGTACTTC.

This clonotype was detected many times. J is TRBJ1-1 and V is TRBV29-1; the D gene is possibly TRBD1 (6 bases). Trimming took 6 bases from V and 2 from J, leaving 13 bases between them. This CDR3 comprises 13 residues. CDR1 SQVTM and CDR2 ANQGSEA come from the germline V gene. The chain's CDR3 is CSVETGHNTEAFF. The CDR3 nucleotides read TGCAGCGTCGAGACAGGACACAACACTGAAGCTTTCTTT.

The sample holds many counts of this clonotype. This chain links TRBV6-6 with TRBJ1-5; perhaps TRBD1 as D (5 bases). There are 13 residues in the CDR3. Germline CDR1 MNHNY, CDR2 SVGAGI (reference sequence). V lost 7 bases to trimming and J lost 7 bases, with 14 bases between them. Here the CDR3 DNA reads TGTGCCAGCACTCAGGGTTCCGGACAGCCCCAGCATTTT. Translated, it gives CASTQGSGQPQHF.

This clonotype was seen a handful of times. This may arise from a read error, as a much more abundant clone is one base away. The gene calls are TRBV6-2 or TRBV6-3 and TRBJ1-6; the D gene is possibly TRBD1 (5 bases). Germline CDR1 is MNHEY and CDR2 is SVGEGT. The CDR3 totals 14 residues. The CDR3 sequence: CASCYSTDNSPLHF. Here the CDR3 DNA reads TGTGCCAGCTGTTACTCGACAGATAATTCACCCCTCCACTTT.

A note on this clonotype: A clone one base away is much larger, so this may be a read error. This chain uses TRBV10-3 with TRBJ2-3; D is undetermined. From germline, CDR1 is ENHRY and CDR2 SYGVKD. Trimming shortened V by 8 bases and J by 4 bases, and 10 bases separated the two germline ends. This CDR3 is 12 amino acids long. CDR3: CAISVGSDTQYF. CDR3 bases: TGTGCCATCTCCGTCGGCTCAGATACGCAGTATTTT.

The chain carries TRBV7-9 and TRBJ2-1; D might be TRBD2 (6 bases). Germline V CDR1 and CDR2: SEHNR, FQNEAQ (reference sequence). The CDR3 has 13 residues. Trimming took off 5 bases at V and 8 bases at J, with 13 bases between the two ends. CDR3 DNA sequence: TGTGCCAGCAGCGGCGGGGCCTCCTATGAGCAGTTCTTC. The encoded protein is CASSGGASYEQFF.

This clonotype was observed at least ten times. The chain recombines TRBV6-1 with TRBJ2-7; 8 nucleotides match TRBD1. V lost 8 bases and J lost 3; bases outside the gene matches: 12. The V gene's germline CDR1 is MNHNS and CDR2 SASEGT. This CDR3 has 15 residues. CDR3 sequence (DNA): TGTGCCAGCGTGAGCCAGGGGGCGTTCGGCTACGAGCAGTACTTC. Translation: CASVSQGAFGYEQYF.

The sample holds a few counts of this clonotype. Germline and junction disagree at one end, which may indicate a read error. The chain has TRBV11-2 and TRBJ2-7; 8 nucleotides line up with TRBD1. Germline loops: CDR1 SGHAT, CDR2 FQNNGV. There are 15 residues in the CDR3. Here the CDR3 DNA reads TGTGGCAGCAGCAGGGGACAGGCCCAGACGTACGAGCAGTACTTC. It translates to CGSSRGQAQTYEQYF.

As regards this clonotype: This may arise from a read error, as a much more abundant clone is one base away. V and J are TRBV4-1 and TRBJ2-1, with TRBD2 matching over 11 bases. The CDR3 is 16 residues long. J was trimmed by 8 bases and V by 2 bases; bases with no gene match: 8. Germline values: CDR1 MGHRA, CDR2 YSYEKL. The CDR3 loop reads CASSQSRLAGRYEQFF. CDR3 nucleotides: TGCGCCAGCAGCCAAAGCAGACTAGCGGGAAGGTATGAGCAGTTCTTC.

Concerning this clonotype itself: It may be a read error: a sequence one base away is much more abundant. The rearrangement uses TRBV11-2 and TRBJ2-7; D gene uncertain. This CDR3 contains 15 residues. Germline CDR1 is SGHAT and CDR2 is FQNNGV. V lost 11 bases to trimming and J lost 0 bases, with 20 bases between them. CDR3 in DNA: TGTGCCGGCGGAACCGTCCCTTTAAGCTCCTACGAGCAGTACTTC. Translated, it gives CAGGTVPLSSYEQYF.

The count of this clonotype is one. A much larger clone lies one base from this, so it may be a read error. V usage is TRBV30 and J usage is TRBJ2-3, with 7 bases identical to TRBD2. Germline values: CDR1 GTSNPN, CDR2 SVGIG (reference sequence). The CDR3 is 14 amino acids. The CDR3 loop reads CSRTGGSLSDTQYF. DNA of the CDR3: TGTTCCCGCACGGGCGGGAGTTTGTCAGATACGCAGTATTTT. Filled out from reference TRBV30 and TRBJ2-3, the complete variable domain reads SQTIHQWPATLVQPVGSPLSLECTVEGTSNPNLYWYRQAAGRGLQLLFYSVGIGQISSEVPQNLSASRPQDRQFILSSKKLLLSDSGFYLCSRTGGSLSDTQYFGPGTRLTVL.

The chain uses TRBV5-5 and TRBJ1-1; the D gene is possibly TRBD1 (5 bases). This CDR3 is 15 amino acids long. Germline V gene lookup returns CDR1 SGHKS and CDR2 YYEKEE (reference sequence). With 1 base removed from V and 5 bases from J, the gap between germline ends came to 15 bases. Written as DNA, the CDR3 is TGTGCCAGCAGCTTGAACGGGGTTCGGGGGACTGAAGCTTTCTTT. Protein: CASSLNGVRGTEAFF.

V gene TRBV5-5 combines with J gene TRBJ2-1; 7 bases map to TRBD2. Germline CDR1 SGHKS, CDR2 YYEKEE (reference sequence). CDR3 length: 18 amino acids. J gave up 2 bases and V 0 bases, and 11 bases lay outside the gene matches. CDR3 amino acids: CASSLEILSGMTYNEQFF. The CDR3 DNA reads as TGTGCCAGCAGCTTGGAGATATTAAGCGGGATGACCTACAATGAGCAGTTCTTC.

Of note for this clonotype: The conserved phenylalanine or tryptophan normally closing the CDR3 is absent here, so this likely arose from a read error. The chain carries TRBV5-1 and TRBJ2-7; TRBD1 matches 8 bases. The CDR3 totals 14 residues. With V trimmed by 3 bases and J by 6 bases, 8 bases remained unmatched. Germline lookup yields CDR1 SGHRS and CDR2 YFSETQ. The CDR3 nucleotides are TGCGCCAGCAGCTACGGGACAGGATTTCCCGAGCAGTACCTC. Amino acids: CASSYGTGFPEQYL.

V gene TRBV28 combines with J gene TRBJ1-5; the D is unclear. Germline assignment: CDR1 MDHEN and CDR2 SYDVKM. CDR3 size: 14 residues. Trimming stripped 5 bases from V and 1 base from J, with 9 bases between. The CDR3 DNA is TGTGCCAGCAGTCCCCTAGGGAGCAATCAGCCCCAGCATTTT. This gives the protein CASSPLGSNQPQHF.

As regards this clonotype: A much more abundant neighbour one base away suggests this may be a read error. The CDR3 sequence: CASSYGTRRALF. The CDR3 DNA reads as TGTGCCAGCAGTTACGGGACAAGGAGAGCTCTCTTT. The rearrangement joins TRBV6-2 or TRBV6-3 to TRBJ1-1; D may be TRBD1 (6 bases). The CDR3 loop spans 12 amino acids. CDR1 and CDR2 (germline): MNHEY, SVGEGT.

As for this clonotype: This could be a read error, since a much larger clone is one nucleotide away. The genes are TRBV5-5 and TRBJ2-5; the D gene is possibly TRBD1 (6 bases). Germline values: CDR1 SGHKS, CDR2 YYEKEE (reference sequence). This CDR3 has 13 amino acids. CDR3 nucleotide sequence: TGTGCCTGCAGCTTCCGGACAGAAGAGACCCAGTACTTC. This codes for CACSFRTEETQYF.